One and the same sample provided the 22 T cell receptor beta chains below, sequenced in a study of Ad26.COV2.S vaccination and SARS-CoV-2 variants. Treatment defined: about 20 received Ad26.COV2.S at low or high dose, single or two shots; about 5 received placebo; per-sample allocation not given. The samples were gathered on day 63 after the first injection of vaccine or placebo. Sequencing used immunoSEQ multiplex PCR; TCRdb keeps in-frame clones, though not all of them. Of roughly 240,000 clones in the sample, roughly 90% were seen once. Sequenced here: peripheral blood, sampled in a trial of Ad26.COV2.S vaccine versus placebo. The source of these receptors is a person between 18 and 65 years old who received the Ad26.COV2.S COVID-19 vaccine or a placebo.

The CDR3 loop is CASGTGSYEQYF. Here the CDR3 DNA reads TGTGCCTCCGGGACAGGCTCCTACGAGCAGTACTTC. The V call is TRBV30, the J call TRBJ2-7, with 8 bases lining up with TRBD1. This CDR3 is built from 12 residues. V dropped 7 bases and J dropped 0; count of bases not matched to a gene: 2. In germline, CDR1 is GTSNPN, CDR2 SVGIG (reference sequence).

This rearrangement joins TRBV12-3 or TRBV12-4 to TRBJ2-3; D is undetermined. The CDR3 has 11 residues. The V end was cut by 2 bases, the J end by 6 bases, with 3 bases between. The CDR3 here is CASSLKDTQYF. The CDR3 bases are TGTGCCAGCAGTTTAAAGGATACGCAGTATTTT.

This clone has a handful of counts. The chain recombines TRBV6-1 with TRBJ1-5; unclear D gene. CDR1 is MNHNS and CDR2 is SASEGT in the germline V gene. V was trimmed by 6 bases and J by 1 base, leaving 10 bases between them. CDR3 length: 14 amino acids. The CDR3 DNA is TGTGCCAGCAGCTACAGTGGGAGCAATCAGCCCCAGCATTTT. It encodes CASSYSGSNQPQHF.

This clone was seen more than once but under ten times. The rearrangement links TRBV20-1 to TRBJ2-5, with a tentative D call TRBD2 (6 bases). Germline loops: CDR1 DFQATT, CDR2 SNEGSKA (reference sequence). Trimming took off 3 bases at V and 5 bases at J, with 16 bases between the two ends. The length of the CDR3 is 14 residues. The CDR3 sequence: CSASSAGRGETQYF. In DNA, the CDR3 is TGCAGTGCTAGTTCCGCGGGCCGGGGGGAGACCCAGTACTTC.

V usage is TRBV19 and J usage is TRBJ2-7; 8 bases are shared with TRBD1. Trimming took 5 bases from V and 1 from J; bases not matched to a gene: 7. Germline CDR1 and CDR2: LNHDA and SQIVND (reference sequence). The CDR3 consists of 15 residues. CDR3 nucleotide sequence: TGTGCCAGTAGTCTCGACAGGGGTTCTTCCTACGAGCAGTACTTC. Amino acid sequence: CASSLDRGSSYEQYF.

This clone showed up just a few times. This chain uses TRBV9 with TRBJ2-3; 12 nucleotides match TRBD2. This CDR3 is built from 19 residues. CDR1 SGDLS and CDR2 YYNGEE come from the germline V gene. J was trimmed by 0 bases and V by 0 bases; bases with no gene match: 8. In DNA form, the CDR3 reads TGTGCCAGCAGCGTAGGTACTAGCGGGGGGTCTACTAGCACAGATACGCAGTATTTT. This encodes CASSVGTSGGSTSTDTQYF. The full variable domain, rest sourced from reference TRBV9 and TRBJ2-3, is DSGVTQTPKHLITATGQRVTLRCSPRSGDLSVYWYQQSLDQGLQFLIQYYNGEERAKGNILERFSAQQFPDLHSELNLSSLELGDSALYFCASSVGTSGGSTSTDTQYFGPGTRLTVL.

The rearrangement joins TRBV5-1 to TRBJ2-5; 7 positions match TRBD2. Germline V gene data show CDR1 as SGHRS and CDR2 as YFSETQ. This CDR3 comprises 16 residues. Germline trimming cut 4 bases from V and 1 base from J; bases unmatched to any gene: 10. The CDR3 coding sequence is TGCGCCAGCAGCGGGGTGGCTAGCGGAATCCAAGAGACCCAGTACTTC. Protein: CASSGVASGIQETQYF.

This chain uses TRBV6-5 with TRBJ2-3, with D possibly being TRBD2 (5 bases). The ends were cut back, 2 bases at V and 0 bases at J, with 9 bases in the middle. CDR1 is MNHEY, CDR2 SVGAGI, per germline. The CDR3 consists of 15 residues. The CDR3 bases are TGTGCCAGCAGTTACGCGGGCATTAGCACAGATACGCAGTATTTT. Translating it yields CASSYAGISTDTQYF.

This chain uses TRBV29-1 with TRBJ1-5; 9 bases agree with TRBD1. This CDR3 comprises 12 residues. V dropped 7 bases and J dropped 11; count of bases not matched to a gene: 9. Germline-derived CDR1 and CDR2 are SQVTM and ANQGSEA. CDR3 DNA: TGCAGCGCACAAACAGGGGGCCCAGCCCAGCATTTT. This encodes CSAQTGGPAQHF. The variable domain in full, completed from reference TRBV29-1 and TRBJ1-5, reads SAVISQKPSRDICQRGTSLTIQCQVDSQVTMMFWYRQQPGQSLTLIATANQGSEATYESGFVIDKFPISRPNLTFSTLTVSNMSPEDSSIYLCSAQTGGPAQHFGDGTRLSIL.

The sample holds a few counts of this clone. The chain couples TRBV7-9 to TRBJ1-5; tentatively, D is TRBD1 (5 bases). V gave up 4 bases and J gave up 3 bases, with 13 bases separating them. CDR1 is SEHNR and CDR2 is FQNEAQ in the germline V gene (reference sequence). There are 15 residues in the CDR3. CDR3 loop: CASSSRDGSNQPQHF. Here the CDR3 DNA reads TGTGCCAGCAGCTCCCGGGACGGGTCCAATCAGCCCCAGCATTTT.

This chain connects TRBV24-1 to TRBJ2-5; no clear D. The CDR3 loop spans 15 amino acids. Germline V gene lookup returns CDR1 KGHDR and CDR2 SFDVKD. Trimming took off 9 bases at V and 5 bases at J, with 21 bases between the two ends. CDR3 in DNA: TGTGCCACCTCGGATGGGGATTGGGTCGGGGAGACCCAGTACTTC. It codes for CATSDGDWVGETQYF.

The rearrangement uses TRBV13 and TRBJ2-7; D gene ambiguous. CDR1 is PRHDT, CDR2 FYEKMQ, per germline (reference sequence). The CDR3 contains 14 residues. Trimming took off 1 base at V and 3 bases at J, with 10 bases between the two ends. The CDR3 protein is CASSLVAANYEQYF. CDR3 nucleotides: TGTGCCAGCAGCTTAGTGGCAGCGAACTACGAGCAGTACTTC.

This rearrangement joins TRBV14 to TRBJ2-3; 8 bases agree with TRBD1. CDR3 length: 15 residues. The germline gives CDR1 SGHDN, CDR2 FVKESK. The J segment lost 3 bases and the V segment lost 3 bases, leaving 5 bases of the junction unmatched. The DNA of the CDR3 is TGTGCCAGCAGCCAGACGACAGGGGAGACAGATACGCAGTATTTT. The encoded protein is CASSQTTGETDTQYF.

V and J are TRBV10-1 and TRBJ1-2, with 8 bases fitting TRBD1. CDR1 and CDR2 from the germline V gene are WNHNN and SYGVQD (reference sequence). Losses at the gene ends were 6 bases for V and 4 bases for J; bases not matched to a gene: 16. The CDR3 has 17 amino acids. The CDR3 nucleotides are TGCGCCAGCAGCCCCGGGACAGGCGATCGGATTTTCTATGGCTACACCTTC. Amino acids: CASSPGTGDRIFYGYTF.

The CDR3 is CASSALADNYGYTF. CDR3 sequence (DNA): TGTGCCAGCAGTGCATTGGCGGATAACTATGGCTACACCTTC. The rearrangement links TRBV25-1 to TRBJ1-2, with D unclear. The V end was cut by 4 bases, the J end by 1 base, with 10 bases between. The CDR3 runs to 14 residues. Germline CDR1 and CDR2: MGHDK and SYGVNS.

The CDR3 is CASRGQGYNSPLHF. Here the CDR3 DNA reads TGTGCCAGCAGGGGACAGGGCTATAATTCACCCCTCCACTTT. The genes are TRBV2 and TRBJ1-6; 9 positions agree with TRBD1. The CDR3 spans 14 residues. Germline-derived CDR1 and CDR2 are SNHLY and FYNNEI. V was pared by 6 bases and J by 3 bases, with 0 bases of the junction left unmatched.

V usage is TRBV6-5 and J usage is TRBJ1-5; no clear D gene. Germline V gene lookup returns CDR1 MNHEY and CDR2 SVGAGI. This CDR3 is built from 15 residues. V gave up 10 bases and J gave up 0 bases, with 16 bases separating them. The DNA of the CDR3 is TGTGCCACCCTCGGTCTGACGGGTAGCAATCAGCCCCAGCATTTT. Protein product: CATLGLTGSNQPQHF.

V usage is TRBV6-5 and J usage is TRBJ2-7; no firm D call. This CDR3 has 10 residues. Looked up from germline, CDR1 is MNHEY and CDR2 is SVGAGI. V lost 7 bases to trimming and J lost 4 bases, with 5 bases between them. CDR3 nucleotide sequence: TGTGCCAGCAAAGGTTACGAGCAGTACTTC. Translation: CASKGYEQYF.

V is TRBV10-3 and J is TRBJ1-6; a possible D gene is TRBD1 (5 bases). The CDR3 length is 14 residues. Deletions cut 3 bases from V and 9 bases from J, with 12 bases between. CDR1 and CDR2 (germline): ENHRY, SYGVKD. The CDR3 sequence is CAISDKGQVSPLHF. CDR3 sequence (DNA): TGTGCCATCAGTGACAAGGGGCAGGTTTCACCCCTCCACTTT.

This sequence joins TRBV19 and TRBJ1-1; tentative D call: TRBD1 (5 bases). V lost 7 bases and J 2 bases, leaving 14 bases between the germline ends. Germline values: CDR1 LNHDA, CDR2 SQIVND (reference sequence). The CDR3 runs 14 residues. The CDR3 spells CASIRDGDNTEAFF. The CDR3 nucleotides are TGTGCCAGTATCCGGGACGGGGACAACACTGAAGCTTTCTTT.

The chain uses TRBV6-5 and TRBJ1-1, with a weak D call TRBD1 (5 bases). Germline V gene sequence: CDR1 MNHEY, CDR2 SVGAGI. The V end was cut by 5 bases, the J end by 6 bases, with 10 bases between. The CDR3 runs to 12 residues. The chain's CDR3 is CASSQGPSEAFF. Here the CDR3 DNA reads TGTGCCAGCAGTCAGGGACCTTCTGAAGCTTTCTTT.

The CDR3 is CASSPLRGRPNTEAFF. The CDR3 DNA reads as TGTGCCAGCAGTCCCCTACGGGGCAGACCGAACACTGAAGCTTTCTTT. The V and J genes are TRBV27 and TRBJ1-1, with D perhaps matching TRBD1 (5 bases). CDR1 MNHEY and CDR2 SMNVEV come from the germline V gene (reference sequence). V was shortened by 5 bases and J by 1 base, with 17 bases between the two germline ends. This CDR3 comprises 16 residues.